The clone carrying this TCR beta chain was detected a few times. Antigen: not known. PCR involved 60 Vbeta and 13 Jbeta primers. Here immunoSEQ multiplex PCR was the method, and the copy in TCRdb shows in-frame clones only, minus some. This sample yields about 170,000 clones, of which about 85% are seen a single time; around 2.1% belongs to the top ten. The CDR3 totals 15 residues. CDR1 and CDR2 from the germline V gene are SGHDT and YYEEEE. Trimming at V came to 4 bases and at J to 7 bases, leaving 10 bases not matched to a gene. The data stem from a study of cytomegalovirus exposure and HLA in healthy donors. Study-level background: The study placed 80% to 85% of its roughly 410 genotyped donors in the Caucasian-associated ancestry cluster. Points from the study as a whole: Information on immune exposure was restricted to one variable (CMV serostatus). The dataset shows that most TCR sequences were rare, while some public TCRs occurred in many donors. In vitro testing confirmed a few CMV-associated chains as specific for CMV antigens.

The V call is TRBV5-6, the J call TRBJ2-1; TRBD1 agrees at 8 bases. The sequenced material came from PBMCs. The source is a man aged 18-30 years in good health and CMV-seropositive. CDR3 bases: TGTGCCAGCAGCCTAGCCGGGACAGGTTTGAATGAGCAGTTCTTC. Translation gives CASSLAGTGLNEQFF.